Listed below are T cell receptor beta chains from one sample, sequenced in a study of post-analysis software for immune sequencing data. A single record per CDR3 protein comes from TCRdb applying MiXCR to the PCR reads. The table has 160,000 or so distinct CDR3 sequences, roughly 35% seen once. Material: blood, obtained after autologous hematopoietic stem cell transplantation. These receptors were collected from a girl aged 5-17 years with multiple sclerosis. CDR3s leave out the opening cysteine and the closing phenylalanine or tryptophan. The order of the fields is J gene, D gene, V gene, CDR3 protein. A D gene is named only where the DNA matches it firmly.

j_call: TRBJ1-2
d_call: NA
v_call: TRBV6-6
cdr3_aa: ASSYYLGDYGYT

j_call: TRBJ2-1
d_call: TRBD2
v_call: TRBV11-2
cdr3_aa: ASRPGTSGTGRSHNEQF

j_call: TRBJ1-1
d_call: NA
v_call: TRBV15
cdr3_aa: ATSSGGLGLNTEAF

j_call: TRBJ2-5
d_call: TRBD1
v_call: TRBV9
cdr3_aa: ASSVGTGQETQY

j_call: TRBJ1-6
d_call: NA
v_call: TRBV7-9
cdr3_aa: ASSLGTTNSPLH

j_call: NA
d_call: NA
v_call: TRBV9
cdr3_aa: ASSTLTGPSGETQY

j_call: TRBJ2-3
d_call: TRBD2
v_call: TRBV5-6
cdr3_aa: ASSPSGLVVDTQY

j_call: TRBJ1-5
d_call: NA
v_call: TRBV6-2/TRBV6-3
cdr3_aa: ASSSRGGTYQPQH

j_call: TRBJ2-5
d_call: NA
v_call: TRBV24-1
cdr3_aa: ATSDVTDYNEQY

j_call: TRBJ2-7
d_call: TRBD2
v_call: TRBV7-3
cdr3_aa: ACSSLAARYNEQY

j_call: TRBJ1-2
d_call: NA
v_call: TRBV12-3/TRBV12-4
cdr3_aa: ASSHLDSNYGYT

j_call: TRBJ2-3
d_call: NA
v_call: TRBV3-1
cdr3_aa: ASSQEGHSGSFGSSTDTQY